The source of this T cell receptor (beta chain) is a study of T-cell memory formation after mild COVID-19. Findings and limits, study-wide: Clones shrinking between day 15 and 85 showed a balanced CD4/CD8 split, and those that grew later tilted toward CD4+. CD8+ contracting clones occupied EMRA, while CD4+ ones occupied mainly CM and EM. Some clones that responded turned up in pre-infection memory, which suggests that cross-reactive memory joined in.

As regards this clonotype: The target antigen is unknown.

TCRdb recomputed calls from the 5' RACE reads with MiXCR, one row per CDR3 protein. The table includes approximately 450,000 distinct CDR3 sequences, approximately 18% detected once. CDR3 length equals 16 residues. Looked up from germline, CDR1 is MNHEY and CDR2 is SVGAGI. V shed 6 bases and J 4 bases; nucleotides not matched to a gene: 7. The TCR was taken from an adult woman who had mild COVID-19 (a few samples of this study predate the infection). Cell type and time point are not known. The chain couples TRBV6-5 to TRBJ2-1; 12 bases fit TRBD2. Input material: PBMCs or a T cell subset sorted from them (not recorded which). CDR3 DNA: TGTGCCAGCAGAGAATCGGGACTAGCGGGTTACAATGAGCAGTTCTTC. Amino acid sequence: CASRESGLAGYNEQFF.